This TCR beta chain was observed in a study of blood T cells in healthy people across ages. Study-wide results and limits: Higher diversity, along with more naive CD4+ cells, distinguished long-lived donors from aged donors.

Trimming shortened V by 2 bases and J by 4 bases, and 12 bases separated the two germline ends. Germline V CDR1 and CDR2: SGHNT, YYREEE (reference sequence). The CDR3 is 15 amino acids. In regard to this clonotype: The antigen remains unidentified.

The sample providers were healthy Caucasian people from Russia, aged about 6 to 100. Each donor supplied about 9.6 milliliters of peripheral blood. Combining a sample-barcoded 5' primer with a J-beta primer mix, a second PCR ran for about 7 to 11 cycles. A single record per CDR3 protein comes from TCRdb applying MiXCR to the 5' RACE reads. This sample carries 1.5 million to 2 million distinct CDR3 sequences, 25% to 30% of them seen once, and the ten largest clones take roughly 8%. The chain couples TRBV5-4 to TRBJ2-2; D unclear. This sequence originates from a woman in her twenties or thirties in good health. Sequenced material: blood. The CDR3 is CASSFSSTPTGELFF. CDR3 in DNA: TGTGCCAGCAGCTTCTCCTCAACCCCCACCGGGGAGCTGTTTTTT. The complete variable domain, with remaining parts taken from reference TRBV5-4 and TRBJ2-2, reads ETGVTQSPTHLIKTRGQQVTLRCSSQSGHNTVSWYQQALGQGPQFIFQYYREEENGRGNFPPRFSGLQFPNYSSELNVNALELDDSALYLCASSFSSTPTGELFFGEGSRLTVL.